The 32 T cell receptor beta chains below were found in one sample sequenced in a study of blood T cell repertoires in COVID-19. Assay: immunoSEQ multiplex PCR; the TCRdb copy retains only in-frame clones and omits some. This sample yields about 140,000 clones, of which about 90% are seen a single time; about 11% belongs to the top ten. Sequencing used peripheral blood. The receptors derive from a woman older than 75 with acute or convalescent COVID-19.

The chain employs TRBV2 and TRBJ1-3; no clear D gene. Germline values: CDR1 SNHLY, CDR2 FYNNEI. The CDR3 spans 14 residues. Trimming removed 6 bases at V and 0 bases at J, with 9 bases between. DNA of the CDR3: TGTGCCAGCAGGAGAGGGAACTCTGGAAACACCATATATTTT. Amino acid sequence: CASRRGNSGNTIYF.

V and J are TRBV28 and TRBJ1-2; no definite D call. The CDR3 spans 14 residues. V was shortened by 5 bases and J by 4 bases, with 14 bases between the two germline ends. CDR1 and CDR2 from the germline V gene are MDHEN and SYDVKM. The CDR3 loop reads CASSTVLVAYGYTF. CDR3 sequence (DNA): TGTGCCAGCAGTACAGTGCTTGTGGCCTATGGCTACACCTTC.

The chain couples TRBV6-2 or TRBV6-3 to TRBJ1-2; D is ambiguous. The CDR3 covers 14 residues. The germline V gene has CDR1 MNHEY and CDR2 SVGEGT. V was shortened by 2 bases and J by 4 bases, with 11 bases between the two germline ends. Written as DNA, the CDR3 is TGTGCCAGCAGTTACCCACCAAGCCTCTATGGCTACACCTTC. Its translation is CASSYPPSLYGYTF.

The J gene is TRBJ1-4, the V gene TRBV20-1; TRBD1 is a possible D gene (5 bases). V was clipped by 3 bases and J by 6 bases, with 14 bases between them. The length of the CDR3 is 14 residues. The germline V gene encodes CDR1 DFQATT and CDR2 SNEGSKA (reference sequence). The CDR3 DNA sequence: TGCAGTGCTAGTTCGGGGGGTTCGGATGAAAAACTGTTTTTT. Amino acids: CSASSGGSDEKLFF.

The chain has TRBV6-5 and TRBJ1-5; D gene unclear. This CDR3 comprises 15 residues. V was clipped by 5 bases and J by 2 bases, with 13 bases between them. Looked up from germline, CDR1 is MNHEY and CDR2 is SVGAGI. CDR3 sequence (DNA): TGTGCCAGCAGTAACGTATTCCGGGGCAATCAGCCCCAGCATTTT. Protein product: CASSNVFRGNQPQHF.

The CDR3 DNA reads as TGTGCCAGCAGTTATGGGACAGCCAATAATTCACCCCTCCACTTT. Amino acids: CASSYGTANNSPLHF. This sequence joins TRBV6-5 and TRBJ1-6; 7 bases map to TRBD1. With V trimmed by 3 bases and J by 5 bases, 4 bases remained unmatched. This CDR3 comprises 15 residues. Germline V gives CDR1 MNHEY, CDR2 SVGAGI.

The chain has TRBV5-1 and TRBJ2-5; D gene uncertain. The CDR3 runs 13 residues. The V gene lost 5 bases and the J gene lost 1 base, with 9 bases spanning the gap. Germline lookup yields CDR1 SGHRS and CDR2 YFSETQ. The CDR3 loop is CASRVAFQETQYF. CDR3 in DNA: TGCGCCAGCAGGGTAGCCTTCCAAGAGACCCAGTACTTC.

This clone occurred once. The chain joins TRBV5-8 to TRBJ1-3; D gene unclear. The CDR3 totals 14 residues. CDR1 is SGHTS and CDR2 is YDEGEE in the germline V gene. Trimming stripped 0 bases from V and 0 bases from J, with 4 bases between. The CDR3 protein is CASSLGSSGNTIYF. CDR3 sequence (DNA): TGTGCCAGCAGCTTGGGTAGCTCTGGAAACACCATATATTTT.

The rearrangement uses TRBV18 and TRBJ1-3, with 8 bases lining up with TRBD1. The length of the CDR3 is 17 residues. With 1 base clipped from V and 0 bases from J, the junction kept 5 bases outside the gene matches. Germline V gives CDR1 KGHSH, CDR2 LQKENI. CDR3 in DNA: TGTGCCAGCTCACCACTCGAGACAGGGGCCTCTGGAAACACCATATATTTT. It codes for CASSPLETGASGNTIYF.

The V gene is TRBV13, the J gene TRBJ1-2; 7 bases align to TRBD1. Germline assignment: CDR1 PRHDT and CDR2 FYEKMQ (reference sequence). This CDR3 comprises 13 residues. V shed 3 bases, J shed 5 bases, and the junction held 3 bases outside the gene matches. CDR3 protein: CASSFTGDYGYTF. Here the CDR3 DNA reads TGTGCCAGCAGCTTCACAGGGGATTATGGCTACACCTTC.

CDR3 residues: CASSLGGDTEAFF. The CDR3 bases are TGTGCCAGCAGTTTGGGCGGGGACACTGAAGCTTTCTTT. The gene calls are TRBV6-5 and TRBJ1-1; no firm D call. This CDR3 is built from 13 residues. Germline CDR1 reads MNHEY; CDR2 reads SVGAGI. V was cut by 4 bases and J by 3 bases, with 9 bases left in between.

There are a few counts of this clone. This sequence joins TRBV18 and TRBJ2-1, with TRBD2 matching over 13 bases. Germline V gives CDR1 KGHSH, CDR2 LQKENI. The CDR3 runs to 17 residues. V shed 6 bases and J 4 bases; nucleotides not matched to a gene: 9. This chain's CDR3 is CASSLERTSGGYNEQFF. For the CDR3, the DNA is TGTGCCAGCTCCCTAGAGCGGACTAGCGGGGGATACAATGAGCAGTTCTTC.

J is TRBJ2-1 and V is TRBV4-3; D not certain. Trimming took off 1 base at V and 8 bases at J, with 9 bases between the two ends. CDR1 LGHNA and CDR2 YSLEER come from the germline V gene. The CDR3 totals 13 residues. CDR3 in amino acids: CASSQAGLDEQFF. CDR3 DNA: TGCGCCAGCAGCCAAGCCGGTCTCGATGAGCAGTTCTTC.

V gene TRBV5-6 combines with J gene TRBJ1-4; 7 nucleotides agree with TRBD1. The CDR3 runs to 15 residues. The V segment lost 1 base and the J segment 7 bases; nucleotides outside the gene matches: 7. Looked up from germline, CDR1 is SGHDT and CDR2 is YYEEEE. The CDR3 DNA is TGTGCCAGCAGCTTGTATAGGCAGGGGGGTGAAAAACTGTTTTTT. This codes for CASSLYRQGGEKLFF.

The rearrangement joins TRBV7-2 to TRBJ2-4, with a weak D call TRBD2 (7 bases). The V gene lost 6 bases and the J gene lost 6 bases, with 18 bases spanning the gap. CDR1 SGHTA and CDR2 FQGNSA come from the germline V gene. CDR3 length: 15 amino acids. The CDR3 loop is CASRDLRGAGNIQYF. CDR3 nucleotide sequence: TGTGCCAGCAGGGATCTACGGGGGGCCGGAAACATTCAGTACTTC.

This clone was found once. J is TRBJ2-2 and V is TRBV11-3; D call uncertain. This CDR3 comprises 15 residues. V was cut by 3 bases and J by 0 bases, with 8 bases left in between. Germline CDR1 and CDR2: SGHNT and YENEEA. CDR3 loop: CASSLAGTNTGELFF. As DNA, the CDR3 is TGTGCCAGCAGCTTGGCAGGAACGAACACCGGGGAGCTGTTTTTT.

This chain connects TRBV3-1 (or the pseudogene TRBV3-2) to TRBJ2-1, with 10 bases fitting TRBD2. This CDR3 region has 15 residues. V was clipped by 4 bases and J by 10 bases; unmatched bases: 10. Germline CDR1 reads LGHDT; CDR2 reads YNNKEL (reference sequence). The CDR3 coding sequence is TGTGCCAGCAGCCCAGGGCTAGCGGGGGATCGGGAGCAGTTCTTC. It translates to CASSPGLAGDREQFF.

The chain recombines TRBV19 with TRBJ2-5; 10 positions agree with TRBD2. The ends lost 5 bases at V and 5 bases at J; junction bases unmatched: 2. The CDR3 has 13 residues. Germline CDR1 is LNHDA and CDR2 is SQIVND (reference sequence). The CDR3 loop reads CASSEAGGETQYF. The CDR3 DNA reads as TGTGCCAGTAGTGAAGCGGGGGGGGAGACCCAGTACTTC. Full variable domain (missing parts from reference TRBV19 and TRBJ2-5): DGGITQSPKYLFRKEGQNVTLSCEQNLNHDAMYWYRQDPGQGLRLIYYSQIVNDFQKGDIAEGYSVSREKKESFPLTVTSAQKNPTAFYLCASSEAGGETQYFGPGTRLLVL.

J is TRBJ2-5 and V is TRBV27; D perhaps matches TRBD2 (7 bases). Germline V gene data show CDR1 as MNHEY and CDR2 as SMNVEV (reference sequence). CDR3 length: 13 amino acids. Deletions cut 5 bases from V and 6 bases from J, with 13 bases between. The CDR3 spells CASSLGGPQTQYF. CDR3 sequence (DNA): TGTGCCAGCAGTCTCGGGGGGCCCCAGACCCAGTACTTC.

The V and J genes are TRBV18 and TRBJ1-1; 9 bases match TRBD1. The CDR3 is 15 residues long. CDR1 KGHSH and CDR2 LQKENI come from the germline V gene. The junction had 8 bases not matched to a gene; V was cut back by 5 bases and J by 4 bases. CDR3 loop: CASSTQDRGTTEAFF. Written as DNA, the CDR3 is TGTGCCAGCTCAACCCAGGACAGGGGTACCACTGAAGCTTTCTTT.

The chain uses TRBV24-1 and TRBJ1-1, with D possibly TRBD1 on 5 matching bases. The CDR3 is 14 residues long. The germline CDR1 and CDR2 sequences are KGHDR and SFDVKD. Between the trimmed V and J ends, which lost 1 base and 6 bases, there was a span of 11 bases. CDR3 sequence: CATSDFGGSAEAFF. The CDR3 DNA reads as TGTGCCACCAGTGATTTTGGGGGGAGCGCTGAAGCTTTCTTT.

The rearrangement joins TRBV29-1 to TRBJ1-3, with a tentative D call TRBD1 (5 bases). Germline V gene lookup returns CDR1 SQVTM and CDR2 ANQGSEA. Trimming took off 4 bases at V and 0 bases at J, with 13 bases between the two ends. This CDR3 spans 15 amino acids. The CDR3 region has the DNA TGCAGCGTTGTGGACAACAAGTTCTCTGGAAACACCATATATTTT. Amino acids: CSVVDNKFSGNTIYF. Complete variable domain (other parts from reference TRBV29-1 and TRBJ1-3): SAVISQKPSRDICQRGTSLTIQCQVDSQVTMMFWYRQQPGQSLTLIATANQGSEATYESGFVIDKFPISRPNLTFSTLTVSNMSPEDSSIYLCSVVDNKFSGNTIYFGEGSWLTVV.

This clone was counted between two and nine times. The genes are TRBV5-6 and TRBJ2-1; 8 nucleotides line up with TRBD1. The CDR3 totals 15 residues. The V and J ends lost 2 bases and 5 bases, in that order; junction bases with no gene match: 6. Germline CDR1 is SGHDT and CDR2 is YYEEEE. The chain's CDR3 is CASSFDRGLDNEQFF. CDR3 nucleotides: TGTGCCAGCAGCTTTGACAGGGGCCTAGACAATGAGCAGTTCTTC.

The CDR3: CASSPGTGSYNEQFF. The CDR3 coding sequence is TGTGCCAGCAGCCCTGGGACAGGGTCTTACAATGAGCAGTTCTTC. The V gene is TRBV11-3, the J gene TRBJ2-1; 9 nucleotides agree with TRBD1. This CDR3 comprises 15 residues. V gave up 5 bases and J gave up 4 bases; unmatched junction bases: 6. Germline V CDR1 and CDR2: SGHNT, YENEEA.

The chain has TRBV7-2 and TRBJ2-7, with D maybe TRBD2 (6 bases). Trimming stripped 1 base from V and 2 bases from J, with 12 bases between. Germline loops: CDR1 SGHTA, CDR2 FQGNSA. This CDR3 spans 15 amino acids. The CDR3 loop reads CASSLGRGEAYEQYF. The CDR3 bases are TGTGCCAGCAGCTTAGGGCGGGGTGAAGCCTACGAGCAGTACTTC.

This chain connects TRBV11-2 to TRBJ1-1, with no clear D. In germline, CDR1 is SGHAT, CDR2 FQNNGV. The V and J ends lost 5 bases and 7 bases respectively, with 17 bases between them. CDR3 length: 14 amino acids. CDR3 residues: CASSIRLNTGEAFF. CDR3 nucleotide sequence: TGTGCCAGCAGCATTAGGCTCAACACGGGTGAAGCTTTCTTT.

This chain connects TRBV10-3 to TRBJ2-7; D might be TRBD1 (6 bases). CDR1 is ENHRY, CDR2 SYGVKD, per germline. Trimming left V 6 bases short and J 2 bases short, with 20 bases between. The CDR3 totals 16 residues. The DNA of the CDR3 is TGTGCCATCAGGGCCCCACAGGGATCGGGGACCTACGAGCAGTACTTC. Residues: CAIRAPQGSGTYEQYF.

The table lists this clone with a count of one. The genes are TRBV7-2 and TRBJ1-2; D unclear. Germline values: CDR1 SGHTA, CDR2 FQGNSA. The CDR3 contains 16 residues. V lost 4 bases and J 1 base, leaving 16 bases between the germline ends. DNA for the CDR3: TGTGCCAGCAGCTCACAGAGCATCTCCAATAACTATGGCTACACCTTC. Residues: CASSSQSISNNYGYTF.

V is TRBV7-3 and J is TRBJ2-3; D possibly corresponds to TRBD1 (6 bases). V was pared by 5 bases and J by 6 bases, with 15 bases between. Germline CDR1 SGHTA, CDR2 FQGTGA. The CDR3 has 14 amino acids. The DNA for the CDR3 is TGTGCCAGCAGCGGCCTTGGGGGCGGGGATACGCAGTATTTT. It specifies CASSGLGGGDTQYF. The full variable domain, in which reference TRBV7-3 and TRBJ2-3 provide the parts outside the CDR3, is GAGVSQTPSNKVTEKGKYVELRCDPISGHTALYWYRQSLGQGPEFLIYFQGTGAADDSGLPNDRFFAVRPEGSVSTLKIQRTERGDSAVYLCASSGLGGGDTQYFGPGTRLTVL.

This chain joins TRBV30 and TRBJ1-2; D is perhaps TRBD1 (5 bases). The CDR3 is made up of 13 amino acids. In germline, CDR1 is GTSNPN, CDR2 SVGIG (reference sequence). Trimming cost V 2 bases and J 8 bases, with 15 bases left between them. The CDR3 bases are TGTGCCTGGAGTTGGAATAGGGGCGTGGGCTACACCTTC. Translating it yields CAWSWNRGVGYTF. The entire variable domain, with the rest obtained from reference TRBV30 and TRBJ1-2, is as follows: SQTIHQWPATLVQPVGSPLSLECTVEGTSNPNLYWYRQAAGRGLQLLFYSVGIGQISSEVPQNLSASRPQDRQFILSSKKLLLSDSGFYLCAWSWNRGVGYTFGSGTRLTVV.

V and J are TRBV6-5 and TRBJ1-2, with 12 positions matching TRBD1. V was clipped by 6 bases and J by 7 bases; unmatched bases: 3. The germline V gene has CDR1 MNHEY and CDR2 SVGAGI. The CDR3 runs 13 residues. DNA for the CDR3: TGTGCCAGCAGCGCGGGACAGGGGGCTGGCTACACCTTC. This encodes CASSAGQGAGYTF.

The CDR3 DNA reads TGTGCCAGCAGTTACTCGAAACAATTTGAAGCTTTCTTT. Translation gives CASSYSKQFEAFF. The gene calls are TRBV6-5 and TRBJ1-1; D unclear. Trimming removed 0 bases from V and 7 bases from J, with 9 bases in between. The CDR3 runs to 13 residues. Germline values: CDR1 MNHEY, CDR2 SVGAGI.